The present TCR beta chain was sequenced within a study of naive and memory T cell subsets. An equimolar mix of two oligonucleotides served as the beta constant-region primer for TRBC1 and TRBC2. Via MiXCR, TCRdb re-called the UMI-ligation and nested PCR reads, giving one row per CDR3 protein. The sample has around 160,000 distinct CDR3 sequences, approximately 17% seen once. This clonotype turned up a few times. Its antigen is as yet unknown. Germline V lookup: CDR1 SGDLS, CDR2 YYNGEE. V lost 4 bases and J 2 bases, leaving 12 bases between the germline ends. This CDR3 contains 15 residues. Regarding the study as a whole: Naive repertoires, especially CD8, held a few larger clonotypes, possibly memory cells re-expressing CD45RA.

The source material was naive CD4+ T cells from blood. The TCR originated in a human donor in good health. The chain couples TRBV9 to TRBJ2-2, with TRBD1 as a possible D gene (7 bases). This chain's CDR3 is CASSLRGDNTGELFF. CDR3 coding DNA: TGTGCCAGCAGCCTCAGGGGGGACAACACCGGGGAGCTGTTTTTT. The full variable domain, with the rest looked up from reference TRBV9 and TRBJ2-2, is DSGVTQTPKHLITATGQRVTLRCSPRSGDLSVYWYQQSLDQGLQFLIQYYNGEERAKGNILERFSAQQFPDLHSELNLSSLELGDSALYFCASSLRGDNTGELFFGEGSRLTVL.